These T cell receptor beta chains were read from a single sample in a study of T cells in Graves' hyperthyroidism and ophthalmopathy. TCRdb processed the multiplex PCR reads anew with MiXCR; each CDR3 protein has one entry. The table has 95,000 to 110,000 distinct CDR3 sequences, roughly 47% seen once. Sequenced sample: blood. These receptors all come from a man aged 40-55 years with Graves' hyperthyroidism. CDR3s include the opening cysteine and the closing phenylalanine or tryptophan. The D gene is left open where the match is weak. Clone size, where shown, is once, few, many, or a class for clones that have expanded.

abundance,d_gene,j_gene,v_gene,CDR3aa,CDR3nt
NA,TRBD1,TRBJ2-7,TRBV29-1,CSVGGQGWDVQYF,TGCAGCGTTGGAGGACAGGGGTGGGACGTGCAGTACTTC
NA,NA,TRBJ2-5,TRBV2,CASTQNMGGSLETQYF,TGTGCCAGCACCCAGAACATGGGGGGCTCCCTAGAGACCCAGTACTTC
NA,NA,TRBJ1-4,TRBV5-4,CASRLRTATNEKLFF,TGTGCCAGCAGATTGAGGACAGCAACTAATGAAAAACTGTTTTTT
few,TRBD1,TRBJ1-1,TRBV6-1,CASRLETGLNTEAFF,TGTGCCAGCAGACTAGAGACAGGGTTGAACACTGAAGCTTTCTTT
many,TRBD1,TRBJ2-3,TRBV7-9,CASSSTGADTQYF,TGTGCCAGCAGCTCGACAGGGGCAGATACGCAGTATTTT
many,NA,TRBJ2-7,TRBV3-1,CASSQDRGHEQYF,TGTGCCAGCAGCCAAGACAGGGGCCACGAGCAGTACTTC
NA,NA,TRBJ2-1,TRBV5-1,CASSVIGSSYNEQFF,TGCGCCAGCTCTGTAATAGGGAGCTCCTACAATGAGCAGTTCTTC
NA,NA,TRBJ2-5,TRBV20-1,CSAREGGIQETQYF,TGCAGTGCTAGAGAGGGTGGGATACAAGAGACCCAGTACTTC
many,NA,TRBJ1-6,TRBV2,CASSRQGTNSPLHF,TGTGCCAGCAGCCGGCAGGGGACTAATTCACCCCTCCACTTT
many,NA,TRBJ2-5,TRBV12-3/TRBV12-4,CASSLVGGEETQYF,TGTGCCAGCAGTTTAGTAGGCGGTGAGGAGACCCAGTACTTC
NA,NA,TRBJ2-3,TRBV12-3/TRBV12-4,CASSLGPKGDTSTDTQYF,TGTGCCAGCAGTTTAGGTCCGAAGGGCGATACTAGCACAGATACGCAGTATTTT
NA,NA,TRBJ2-7,TRBV4-2,CAGSQEGARSYEQYF,TGTGCAGGCAGCCAAGAAGGTGCCCGCTCCTACGAGCAGTACTTC
NA,NA,TRBJ2-5,TRBV18,CASSPRSRQETQYF,TGTGCCAGCTCACCCCGTAGTCGGCAAGAGACCCAGTACTTC
NA,NA,TRBJ2-3,TRBV4-1,CASSGGGTDTQYF,TGCGCCAGCAGCGGGGGCGGCACAGATACGCAGTATTTT
NA,TRBD1,TRBJ1-2,TRBV2,CASSEADRGGYTF,TGTGCCAGCAGTGAGGCGGACAGGGGGGGTTACACCTTC
many,TRBD1,TRBJ2-7,TRBV19,CASSRSGQGTYEQYF,TGTGCCAGTAGTCGATCGGGACAGGGGACCTACGAGCAGTACTTC
NA,TRBD2,TRBJ2-3,TRBV15,CATSREPGGTQYF,TGTGCCACCAGCAGAGAACCGGGGGGGACGCAGTATTTT
NA,NA,TRBJ2-7,TRBV7-8,CASSIRGPPYEQYF,TGTGCCAGCAGCATCAGGGGACCACCCTACGAGCAGTACTTC
many,TRBD2,TRBJ2-1,TRBV7-3,CASSTSGSSYNEQFF,TGTGCCAGCAGCACCAGCGGGAGCTCCTACAATGAGCAGTTCTTC
many,TRBD1,TRBJ2-1,TRBV29-1,CSVEVVDRVNLNEQFF,TGCAGCGTTGAAGTCGTCGACAGGGTTAATCTTAATGAGCAGTTCTTC
NA,NA,TRBJ1-2,TRBV10-1,CAISDGRAGGYTF,TGTGCCATCAGTGACGGGAGGGCAGGGGGCTACACCTTC
many,TRBD1,TRBJ1-1,TRBV12-3/TRBV12-4,CASSFEGATTTEAFF,TGTGCCAGCAGTTTTGAGGGGGCCACGACCACTGAAGCTTTCTTT
many,NA,TRBJ2-5,TRBV5-1,CASSPRPGDQETQYF,TGCGCCAGCAGCCCCCGACCGGGGGACCAAGAGACCCAGTACTTC
many,TRBD1,TRBJ2-5,TRBV5-6,CASSVGQGTGETQYF,TGTGCCAGCAGTGTGGGACAGGGCACGGGAGAGACCCAGTACTTC
NA,NA,TRBJ1-1,TRBV11-3,CASSLDSPEAFF,TGTGCCAGCAGCTTAGACAGCCCTGAAGCTTTCTTT
NA,NA,TRBJ2-3,TRBV10-3,CAISEPWDLTDTQYF,TGTGCCATCAGTGAGCCGTGGGACCTGACAGATACGCAGTATTTT
many,NA,TRBJ1-1,TRBV14,CASSLMGMNTEAFF,TGTGCCAGCAGCCTCATGGGCATGAACACTGAAGCTTTCTTT
many,TRBD1,TRBJ1-1,TRBV6-5,CASSYFDRGPEAFF,TGTGCCAGCAGTTACTTTGACAGGGGCCCTGAAGCTTTCTTT
many,NA,TRBJ2-1,TRBV6-2/TRBV6-3,CASSLLETNEQFF,TGTGCCAGCAGTTTACTAGAGACCAATGAGCAGTTCTTC
NA,NA,TRBJ1-2,TRBV7-7,CASSPDLGQGNYGYTF,TGTGCTAGCAGCCCAGATTTAGGACAAGGGAACTATGGCTACACCTTC
NA,TRBD1,TRBJ1-5,TRBV11-2,CASSFQAGDRWQPPQHF,TGTGCCAGCAGCTTCCAGGCCGGGGACAGGTGGCAACCGCCCCAGCATTTT
many,NA,TRBJ2-5,TRBV11-2,CASSLVGTQYF,TGTGCCAGCAGCTTAGTGGGGACCCAGTACTTC
few,NA,TRBJ1-1,TRBV2,CASSEASRGLDTEAFF,TGTGCCAGCAGTGAAGCCAGCAGGGGTTTGGACACTGAAGCTTTCTTT
NA,TRBD1,TRBJ2-3,TRBV2,CASRLGQGFTDTQYF,TGTGCCAGCAGACTGGGACAGGGGTTTACAGATACGCAGTATTTT
NA,NA,TRBJ1-3,TRBV7-9,CASSSSVRGRENTIYF,TGTGCCAGCAGCTCGAGCGTACGGGGGCGGGAGAACACCATATATTTT
few,NA,TRBJ2-1,TRBV18,CASSPWAVGSSYNEQFF,TGTGCCAGCTCACCATGGGCGGTCGGCAGCTCCTACAATGAGCAGTTCTTC
many,NA,TRBJ2-3,TRBV12-3/TRBV12-4,CASRGRGDTQYF,TGTGCCAGTCGAGGCAGGGGAGATACGCAGTATTTT
few,TRBD2,TRBJ2-5,TRBV11-2,CASSLVGGRETQYF,TGTGCCAGCAGCTTAGTGGGAGGGCGCGAGACCCAGTACTTC
NA,TRBD1,TRBJ2-3,TRBV7-2,CASSEQGAGTDTQYF,TGTGCCAGCAGCGAACAGGGGGCGGGGACAGATACGCAGTATTTT